This is a list of T cell receptor beta chains from one sample in a study of beta chain features in type 1 diabetes. Assay: immunoSEQ multiplex PCR; the TCRdb copy retains only in-frame clones and omits some. The sample lists some 350,000 clones, 8% to 10% occurring once. Source material: central memory CD4+ T cells from blood. The receptors come from a man aged 25 to 40 with type 1 diabetes. The conserved cysteine and the conserved F or W are not part of the CDR3 here.

V gene	J gene	CDR3 protein
TRBV7-9	TRBJ1-1	ASSKGQGNWEAF
TRBV2	TRBJ1-1	ASMVNTEAF
TRBV5-1	TRBJ2-2	ASSLASSTGELF
TRBV2	TRBJ2-3	ASTRIQGTPDTQY
TRBV5-6	TRBJ1-4	ASSLGGLSEKLF
TRBV27	TRBJ2-3	ASSPSTDTQY
TRBV10-3	TRBJ2-7	AISEAQGAYEQY
TRBV7-9	TRBJ2-3	ASSPRTAGGSSDTQY
TRBV30	TRBJ1-3	AWSVANTIY
TRBV30	TRBJ2-7	AWRRTGAFEQY
TRBV2	TRBJ2-3	ASSVGGAGTDTQY
TRBV5-1	TRBJ2-6	ASSWDSTYSGANVLT
TRBV28	TRBJ2-6	ASGLAGLSSGANVLT
TRBV7-3	TRBJ2-7	ASSSGAVPYEQY
TRBV10-3	TRBJ2-2	AISESQGTATGELF
TRBV6-6	TRBJ2-7	ASSPPGTSSYEQY
TRBV6-5	NA	ASGVYTYEQY
TRBV7-7	TRBJ2-1	AGSPLAGGFNEQF
TRBV7-2	TRBJ2-3	ASSLVGGAGTDTQY
TRBV10-2	TRBJ1-2	ASSKTGSGYT
TRBV5-1	TRBJ1-4	ASSLGEVKRLF
TRBV11-2	TRBJ2-7	ASSPDSLYEQY
TRBV28	TRBJ1-5	ASSLIAQPQH
TRBV28	TRBJ1-5	ASSWAQGVSNQPQH
TRBV28	TRBJ1-1	ASSPAIGGTEAF
TRBV6-6	TRBJ2-7	ASRRRDGQY
TRBV6-5	TRBJ2-4	ASSPTGLAKNIQY
TRBV6-5	TRBJ1-1	ASAYSGGLGTEAF
TRBV6-5	TRBJ1-5	ASSAIQGYNQPQH
TRBV11-2	TRBJ2-6	ASSPDRSNVLT
TRBV28	TRBJ1-2	ASSSQGGRVGYT
TRBV10-3	TRBJ1-2	AISDPGWAANYGYT
TRBV11-2	TRBJ2-5	ASSLAGTYQETQY
TRBV7-9	TRBJ2-5	ASSPMTGTGAARTQY
TRBV15	TRBJ1-1	ATSRVETEAF
TRBV18	TRBJ2-2	ASSPNRQGNTGELF
TRBV4-3	TRBJ2-1	ASSQEPSNEQF
TRBV19	TRBJ1-5	ASSQQGNQPQH
TRBV7-2	TRBJ2-1	ASSLGTGDYNEQF
TRBV4-1	TRBJ2-7	ASSQRLAGDEQY
TRBV27	TRBJ1-1	ASSPPDRISLLNMNTEAF
TRBV19	TRBJ2-7	ASSPTSGTGKSYEQY
TRBV18	TRBJ2-2	ASSPAVPIASNTGELF
TRBV7-9	TRBJ2-5	ASSPGLAGGPSGETQY
TRBV6-4	TRBJ2-7	ASTSRAFWY
TRBV5-1	TRBJ1-3	ASSLGGTRSGNTIY